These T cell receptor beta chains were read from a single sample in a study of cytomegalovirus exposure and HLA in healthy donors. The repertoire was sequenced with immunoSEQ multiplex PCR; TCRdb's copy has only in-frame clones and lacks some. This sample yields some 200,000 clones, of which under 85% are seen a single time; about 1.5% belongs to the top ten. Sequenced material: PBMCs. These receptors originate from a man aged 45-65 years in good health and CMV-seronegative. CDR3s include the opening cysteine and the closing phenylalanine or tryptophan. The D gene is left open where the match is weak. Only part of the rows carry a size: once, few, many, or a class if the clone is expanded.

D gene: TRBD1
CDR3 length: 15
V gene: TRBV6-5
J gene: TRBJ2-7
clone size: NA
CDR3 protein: CASSTDRGRTYEQYF
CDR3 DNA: TGTGCCAGCAGTACCGACAGGGGGCGAACCTACGAGCAGTACTTC

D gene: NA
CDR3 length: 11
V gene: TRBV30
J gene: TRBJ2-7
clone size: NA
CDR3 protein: CAWRSVHEQYF
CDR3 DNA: TGTGCCTGGAGATCCGTCCACGAGCAGTACTTC

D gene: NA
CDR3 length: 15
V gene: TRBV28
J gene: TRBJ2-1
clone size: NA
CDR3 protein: CASSPRVPLRNEQFF
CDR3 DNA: TGTGCCAGCAGCCCCCGGGTTCCGCTCCGGAATGAGCAGTTCTTC

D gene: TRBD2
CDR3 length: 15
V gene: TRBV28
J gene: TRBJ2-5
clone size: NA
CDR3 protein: CASRGLAEVGETQYF
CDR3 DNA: TGTGCCAGCAGAGGACTAGCAGAGGTAGGAGAGACCCAGTACTTC

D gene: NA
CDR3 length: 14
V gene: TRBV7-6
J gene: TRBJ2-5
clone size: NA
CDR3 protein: CASSFSAVQETQYF
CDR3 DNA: TGTGCCAGCAGCTTTAGTGCCGTACAAGAGACCCAGTACTTC

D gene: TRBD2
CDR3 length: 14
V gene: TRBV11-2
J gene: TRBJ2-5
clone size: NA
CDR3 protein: CASSSLRGGETQYF
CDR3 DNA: TGTGCCAGCAGCTCTCTCCGGGGAGGGGAGACCCAGTACTTC

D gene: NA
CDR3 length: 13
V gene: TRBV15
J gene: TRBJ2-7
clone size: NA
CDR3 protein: CATSILRGYEQYF
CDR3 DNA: TGTGCCACCAGCATTCTTAGGGGGTACGAGCAGTACTTC

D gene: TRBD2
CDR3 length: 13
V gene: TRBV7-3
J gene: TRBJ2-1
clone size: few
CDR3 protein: CASSPNSGNEQFF
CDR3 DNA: TGTGCCAGCAGCCCAAATAGCGGGAATGAGCAGTTCTTC

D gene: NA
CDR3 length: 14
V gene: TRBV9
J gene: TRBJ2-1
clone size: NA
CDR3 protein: CASSGAPLHNEQFF
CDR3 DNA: TGTGCCAGCAGCGGCGCCCCACTACACAATGAGCAGTTCTTC

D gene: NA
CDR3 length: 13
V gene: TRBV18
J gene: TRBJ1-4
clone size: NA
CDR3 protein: CASSPGLEEKLFF
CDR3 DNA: TGTGCCAGCTCACCGGGACTGGAGGAAAAACTGTTTTTT

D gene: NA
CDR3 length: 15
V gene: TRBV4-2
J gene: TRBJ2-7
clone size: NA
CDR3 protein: CASSQDDGGLYEQYF
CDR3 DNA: TGTGCCAGCAGCCAAGATGATGGCGGGCTCTACGAGCAGTACTTC

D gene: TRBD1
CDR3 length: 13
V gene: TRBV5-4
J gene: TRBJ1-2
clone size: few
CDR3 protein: CASSYDRGYGYTF
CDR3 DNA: TGTGCCAGCAGTTATGACAGGGGCTATGGCTACACCTTC

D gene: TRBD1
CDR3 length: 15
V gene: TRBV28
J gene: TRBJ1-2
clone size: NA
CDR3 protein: CASSYGWDSVYGYTF
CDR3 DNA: TGTGCCAGCAGTTATGGTTGGGACAGCGTCTATGGCTACACCTTC

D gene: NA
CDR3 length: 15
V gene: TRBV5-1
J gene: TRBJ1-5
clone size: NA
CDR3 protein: CASSLDGGAGQPQHF
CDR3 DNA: TGCGCCAGCAGCTTGGATGGGGGGGCGGGCCAGCCCCAGCATTTT

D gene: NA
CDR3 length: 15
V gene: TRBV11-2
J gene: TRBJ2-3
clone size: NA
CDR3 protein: CASSLGSSSTDTQYF
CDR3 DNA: TGTGCCAGCAGCTTGGGCAGCTCTAGCACAGATACGCAGTATTTT

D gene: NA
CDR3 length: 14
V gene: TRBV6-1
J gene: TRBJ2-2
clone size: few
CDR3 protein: CASSVSSGTGELFF
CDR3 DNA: TGTGCCAGCAGTGTTAGTTCTGGCACCGGGGAGCTGTTTTTT

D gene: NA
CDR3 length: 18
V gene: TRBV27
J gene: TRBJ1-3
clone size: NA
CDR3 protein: CASRPRGSGLPSGNTIYF
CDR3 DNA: TGTGCCAGCAGGCCCCGGGGGTCCGGTCTCCCCTCTGGAAACACCATATATTTT

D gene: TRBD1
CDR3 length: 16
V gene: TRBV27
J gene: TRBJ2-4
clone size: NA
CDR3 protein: CASSLFPGTGKNSQYF
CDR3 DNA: TGTGCCAGCAGTTTATTCCCGGGGACAGGGAAAAACAGTCAGTACTTC

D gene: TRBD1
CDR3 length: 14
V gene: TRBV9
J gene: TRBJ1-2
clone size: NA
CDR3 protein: CASSLVGDSYGYTF
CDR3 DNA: TGTGCCAGCAGCTTAGTAGGGGACAGCTATGGCTACACCTTC

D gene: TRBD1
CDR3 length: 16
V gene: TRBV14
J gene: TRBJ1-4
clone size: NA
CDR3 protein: CASSQSYRGTREKLFF
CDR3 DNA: TGTGCCAGCAGCCAAAGCTACAGGGGCACGCGCGAAAAACTGTTTTTT

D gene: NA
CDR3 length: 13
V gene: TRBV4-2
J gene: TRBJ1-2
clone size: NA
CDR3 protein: CASSLGGSYGYTF
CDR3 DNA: TGTGCCAGCAGTCTGGGGGGGTCCTATGGCTACACCTTC

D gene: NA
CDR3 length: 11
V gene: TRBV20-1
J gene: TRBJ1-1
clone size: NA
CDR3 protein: CSARGGTEAFF
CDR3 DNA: TGCAGTGCTAGGGGGGGCACTGAAGCTTTCTTT

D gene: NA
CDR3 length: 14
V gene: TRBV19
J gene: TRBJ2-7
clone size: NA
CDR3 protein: CASSRQVSSYEQYF
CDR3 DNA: TGTGCCAGTAGTAGGCAGGTCAGCTCCTACGAGCAGTACTTC

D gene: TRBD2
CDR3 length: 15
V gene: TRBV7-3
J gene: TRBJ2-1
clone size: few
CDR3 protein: CASSLRLSGRDEQFF
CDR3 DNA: TGTGCCAGCAGCTTAAGGCTTAGCGGGAGGGACGAGCAGTTCTTC

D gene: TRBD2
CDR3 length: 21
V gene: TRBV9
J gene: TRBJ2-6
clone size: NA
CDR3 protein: CASSVQKGTSGLLSGANGLTF
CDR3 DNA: TGTGCCAGCAGCGTCCAAAAAGGGACTAGCGGGTTACTCTCTGGGGCCAACGGCCTGACTTTC

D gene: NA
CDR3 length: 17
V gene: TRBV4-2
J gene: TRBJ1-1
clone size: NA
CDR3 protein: CASSQPGRAGANTEAFF
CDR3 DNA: TGTGCCAGCAGCCAACCCGGTCGCGCGGGCGCGAACACTGAAGCTTTCTTT

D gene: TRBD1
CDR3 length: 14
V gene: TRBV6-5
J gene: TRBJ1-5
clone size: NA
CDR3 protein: CASSPTGGRQPQHF
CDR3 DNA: TGTGCCAGCAGTCCCACAGGGGGGAGACAGCCCCAGCATTTT

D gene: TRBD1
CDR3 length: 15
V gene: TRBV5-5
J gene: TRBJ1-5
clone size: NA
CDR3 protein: CASSPTDRVIQPQHF
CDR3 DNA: TGTGCCAGCAGCCCTACTGACAGGGTAATTCAGCCCCAGCATTTT

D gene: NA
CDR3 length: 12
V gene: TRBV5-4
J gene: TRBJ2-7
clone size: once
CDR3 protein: CASSQSTDKSVF
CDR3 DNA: TGTGCCAGCAGCCAGTCGACAGATAAATCTGTATTC

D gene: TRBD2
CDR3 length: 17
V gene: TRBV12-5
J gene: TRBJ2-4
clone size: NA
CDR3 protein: CASGPFMAGEGKNIQYF
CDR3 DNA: TGTGCTAGTGGTCCATTTATGGCGGGAGAAGGCAAAAACATTCAGTACTTC

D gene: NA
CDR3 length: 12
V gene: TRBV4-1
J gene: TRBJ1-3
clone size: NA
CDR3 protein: CASSQEGWALNF
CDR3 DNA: TGCGCCAGCAGCCAAGAAGGCTGGGCCTTAAATTTT

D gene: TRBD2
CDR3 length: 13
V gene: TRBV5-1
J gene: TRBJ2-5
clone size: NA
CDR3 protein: CASAPSGTETQYF
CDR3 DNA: TGCGCCAGCGCTCCGAGCGGGACGGAGACCCAGTACTTC

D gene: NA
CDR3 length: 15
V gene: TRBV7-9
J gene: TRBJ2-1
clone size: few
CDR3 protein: CASSLGGDPYNEQFF
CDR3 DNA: TGTGCCAGCAGCTTAGGCGGGGATCCCTACAATGAGCAGTTCTTC

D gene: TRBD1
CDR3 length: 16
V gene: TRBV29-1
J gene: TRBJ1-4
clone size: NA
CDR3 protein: CSVEQGKIHYNEKLFF
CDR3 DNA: TGCAGCGTAGAACAGGGGAAGATCCACTATAATGAAAAACTGTTTTTT

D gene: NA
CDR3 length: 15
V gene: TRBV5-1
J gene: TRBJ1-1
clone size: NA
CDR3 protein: CASSLGPNENTEAFF
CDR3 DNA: TGCGCCAGCAGCTTGGGGCCAAACGAGAACACTGAAGCTTTCTTT

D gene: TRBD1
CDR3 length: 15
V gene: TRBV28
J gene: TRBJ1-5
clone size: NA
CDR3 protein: CASSTGQGNYQPQHF
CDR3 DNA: TGTGCCAGCAGCACTGGACAGGGCAATTATCAGCCCCAGCATTTT

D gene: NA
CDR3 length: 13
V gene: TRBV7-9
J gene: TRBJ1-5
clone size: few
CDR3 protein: CASSALGAQPQHF
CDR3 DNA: TGTGCCAGCTCAGCTTTAGGGGCCCAGCCCCAGCATTTT

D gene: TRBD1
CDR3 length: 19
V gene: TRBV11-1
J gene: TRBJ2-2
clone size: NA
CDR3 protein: CASRLIRSGTGVNTGELFF
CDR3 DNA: TGTGCCAGCAGATTGATTCGATCCGGGACAGGGGTTAACACCGGGGAGCTGTTTTTT

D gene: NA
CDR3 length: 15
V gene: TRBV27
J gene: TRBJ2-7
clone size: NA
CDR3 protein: CASSPDWSDRYEQYF
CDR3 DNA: TGTGCCAGCAGTCCGGACTGGAGTGATCGGTACGAGCAGTACTTC

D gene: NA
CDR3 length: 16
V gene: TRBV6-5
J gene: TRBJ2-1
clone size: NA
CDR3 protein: CASSYSTPGSYNEQFF
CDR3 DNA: TGTGCCAGCAGTTACTCGACCCCGGGATCCTACAATGAGCAGTTCTTC

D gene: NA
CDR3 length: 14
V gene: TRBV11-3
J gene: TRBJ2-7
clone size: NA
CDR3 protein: CASTGHGRGPEQYF
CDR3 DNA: TGTGCCAGCACCGGTCACGGGAGGGGGCCCGAGCAGTACTTC

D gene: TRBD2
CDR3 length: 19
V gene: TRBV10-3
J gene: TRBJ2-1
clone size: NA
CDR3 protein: CAISEFGTSGSPNRDEQFF
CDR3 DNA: TGTGCCATCAGTGAGTTCGGGACTAGCGGGAGCCCGAACCGGGATGAGCAGTTCTTC

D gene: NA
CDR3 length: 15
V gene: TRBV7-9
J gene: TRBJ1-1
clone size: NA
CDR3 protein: CASSSDVGGNTEAFF
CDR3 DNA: TGTGCCAGCAGCTCAGATGTCGGGGGGAACACTGAAGCTTTCTTT

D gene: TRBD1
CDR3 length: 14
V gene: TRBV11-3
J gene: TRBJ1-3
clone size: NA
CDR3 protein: CASSFTGVGNTIYF
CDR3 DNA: TGTGCCAGCAGCTTCACAGGGGTCGGAAACACCATATATTTT